Below, 27 T cell receptor beta chains from the same sample are listed, as sequenced in a study of cytomegalovirus exposure and HLA in healthy donors (dated by TCRdb to 2015 to 2018). Library creation used the immunoSEQ multiplex PCR assay. A mixture of 60 forward primers for TCR Vbeta segments and 13 reverse primers for TCR Jbeta segments was used in the multiplex PCR. This immuneACCESS table, as held by TCRdb, lists in-frame sequences with V and J called but not all clones. Of the missing ones, under half trace to an unresolved V gene in checked studies; the others have no known cause. Here the sample has more than 150,000 clones; approximately 84% occur a single time. The ten largest clones represent about 6% of the sample. The sample comprised PBMCs. The receptors here all came from a woman in her 30s in good health and CMV-seropositive.

This clone appeared once. The chain links TRBV4-3 to TRBJ2-4, with D perhaps matching TRBD1 (6 bases). CDR1 is LGHNA and CDR2 is YSLEER in the germline V gene. The CDR3 spans 16 residues. Trimming took off 4 bases at V and 5 bases at J, with 18 bases between the two ends. CDR3 DNA sequence: TGCGCCAGCAGCCTTACCCGAACAGGGAAGGAAAACATTCAGTACTTC. Translated, it gives CASSLTRTGKENIQYF.

The chain is built from TRBV28 and TRBJ1-2, with TRBD1 identical over 8 bases. V lost 7 bases, J lost 2 bases, and 6 bases stayed unmatched. The CDR3 loop spans 14 amino acids. In germline, CDR1 is MDHEN, CDR2 SYDVKM. The CDR3 sequence: CASTTGGINYGYTF. The CDR3 bases are TGTGCCAGCACCACAGGGGGGATCAACTATGGCTACACCTTC.

The rearrangement joins TRBV4-2 to TRBJ2-2, with 13 nucleotides matching TRBD2. V shed 4 bases and J 7 bases; nucleotides not matched to a gene: 3. This CDR3 contains 15 residues. Germline CDR1 reads LGHNA; CDR2 reads YNFKEQ. Written as DNA, the CDR3 is TGTGCCAGCAGCCCTTGGACTAGCGGGGGCGGGGAGCTGTTTTTT. This gives the protein CASSPWTSGGGELFF.

Of note for this clone: Compared with germline, one end of the junction differs, possibly owing to a read error. In DNA form, the CDR3 reads TGTGCCAGCAGACCAGGACAGACAATCGGCGGACCGCTCTTC. Protein product: CASRPGQTIGGPLF. The chain carries TRBV27 and TRBJ1-2; possibly TRBD1 for D (6 bases). Germline lookup yields CDR1 MNHEY and CDR2 SMNVEV (reference sequence). The CDR3 consists of 14 residues.

Comment on this clone: This sample includes further DNA sequences coding for the same CDR3. The chain links TRBV6-5 to TRBJ2-2, with a tentative D call TRBD2 (6 bases). V shed 5 bases and J shed 4 bases, with 8 bases lying between them. The CDR3 is made up of 13 amino acids. Germline values: CDR1 MNHEY, CDR2 SVGAGI. CDR3 nucleotides: TGTGCCAGCAGTGGGAGGCCCACCGGGGAGCTGTTTTTT. It specifies CASSGRPTGELFF.

This clone was detected only a few times. This chain uses TRBV5-1 with TRBJ1-3, with 7 nucleotides matching TRBD1. After removal of 3 bases from V and 3 bases from J, the junction contained 9 bases not matched to a gene. The germline V gene encodes CDR1 SGHRS and CDR2 YFSETQ. The CDR3 spans 16 residues. In DNA form, the CDR3 reads TGCGCCAGCAGCTCGGGTCCTACAGGGGTTGGAAACACCATATATTTT. Amino acid sequence: CASSSGPTGVGNTIYF. Full variable domain (missing parts from reference TRBV5-1 and TRBJ1-3): KAGVTQTPRYLIKTRGQQVTLSCSPISGHRSVSWYQQTPGQGLQFLFEYFSETQRNKGNFPGRFSGRQFSNSRSEMNVSTLELGDSALYLCASSSGPTGVGNTIYFGEGSWLTVV.

The V call is TRBV18, the J call TRBJ2-3, with a possible D match to TRBD1 (6 bases). Germline assignment: CDR1 KGHSH and CDR2 LQKENI. V was pared by 8 bases and J by 0 bases, with 9 bases between. The CDR3 covers 13 residues. CDR3 residues: CASRQGSTDTQYF. As DNA, the CDR3 is TGTGCCAGCCGTCAGGGGAGCACAGATACGCAGTATTTT. Using reference TRBV18 and TRBJ2-3 for the parts outside the CDR3, the full variable domain is NAGVMQNPRHLVRRRGQEARLRCSPMKGHSHVYWYRQLPEEGLKFMVYLQKENIIDESGMPKERFSAEFPKEGPSILRIQQVVRGDSAAYFCASRQGSTDTQYFGPGTRLTVL.

The V and J genes are TRBV5-1 and TRBJ1-1, with D possibly being TRBD1 (6 bases). The CDR3 extends over 16 amino acids. V shed 4 bases and J shed 3 bases, with 19 bases lying between them. Germline V gene sequence: CDR1 SGHRS, CDR2 YFSETQ. CDR3 in amino acids: CASSAQGALLDTEAFF. In DNA form, the CDR3 reads TGCGCCAGCAGCGCACAGGGAGCCCTCTTGGACACTGAAGCTTTCTTT.

V is TRBV6-1 and J is TRBJ2-7; D possibly corresponds to TRBD1 (6 bases). The V end lost 7 bases, the J end lost 6 bases, and 19 bases lay between the germline ends. From germline, CDR1 is MNHNS and CDR2 SASEGT. CDR3 length equals 14 residues. The CDR3 reads CASTSGDTGSEQYF. The CDR3 DNA reads TGTGCCAGCACAAGTGGAGATACAGGGTCCGAGCAGTACTTC.

This chain uses TRBV6-6 with TRBJ1-1; 12 bases line up with TRBD1. With V trimmed by 2 bases and J by 1 base, 2 bases remained unmatched. The germline V gene has CDR1 MNHNY and CDR2 SVGAGI (reference sequence). CDR3 length: 16 amino acids. The chain's CDR3 is CASSYGTGGANTEAFF. The CDR3 nucleotides are TGTGCCAGCAGTTACGGGACAGGGGGCGCGAACACTGAAGCTTTCTTT.

This clone was detected a few times. The V gene is TRBV19, the J gene TRBJ1-5; weak D call: TRBD1 (6 bases). Trimming took off 1 base at V and 3 bases at J, with 13 bases between the two ends. CDR1 and CDR2 from the germline V gene are LNHDA and SQIVND (reference sequence). The CDR3 sequence is 16 residues long. CDR3 sequence (DNA): TGTGCCAGTAGTATAGCCCGGGGGGCGATCAATCAGCCCCAGCATTTT. Its translation is CASSIARGAINQPQHF.

The rearrangement links TRBV27 to TRBJ2-2; perhaps TRBD2 as D (7 bases). V was clipped by 11 bases and J by 4 bases, with 20 bases between them. CDR3 size: 15 residues. The V gene's germline CDR1 is MNHEY and CDR2 SMNVEV (reference sequence). Here the CDR3 reads CASAVVGGGTGELFF. The CDR3 DNA is TGTGCCTCAGCAGTCGTAGGGGGGGGCACCGGGGAGCTGTTTTTT.

V is TRBV10-2 and J is TRBJ1-4, with D tentatively TRBD1 (6 bases). V was trimmed by 6 bases and J by 3 bases, leaving 11 bases between them. The CDR3 sequence is 14 residues long. Germline CDR1 and CDR2: WSHSY and SAAADI. The DNA of the CDR3 is TGCGCCAGCAGGTTGACAGGCTCTAATGAAAAACTGTTTTTT. Translation: CASRLTGSNEKLFF.

The chain joins TRBV9 to TRBJ1-1; the D is unclear. The germline CDR1 and CDR2 sequences are SGDLS and YYNGEE. This CDR3 has 15 amino acids. V lost 1 base, J lost 6 bases, and 16 bases lay in between. Written as DNA, the CDR3 is TGTGCCAGCAGCGTACGATCAGGCTCTGTGGCTGAAGCTTTCTTT. Translating gives CASSVRSGSVAEAFF.

V usage is TRBV21-1 and J usage is TRBJ2-5; TRBD2, the table's D call, was not compared with the DNA. TRBV21-1 is classified as a pseudogene. The CDR3 length is 16 residues. DNA for the CDR3: TGTGCCAGCAGCAATGAAGGAGCGGGAGGGTTGGAGACCCAGTACTTC. Encoded protein: CASSNEGAGGLETQYF.

V gene TRBV25-1 combines with J gene TRBJ1-5; no clear D gene. The CDR3 extends over 13 amino acids. Trimming cost V 3 bases and J 6 bases, with 9 bases left between them. Germline values: CDR1 MGHDK, CDR2 SYGVNS. The CDR3 DNA follows: TGTGCCAGCAGTGATGGAGGAACTCAGCCCCAGCATTTT. As protein: CASSDGGTQPQHF.

V and J are TRBV6-5 and TRBJ1-1, with TRBD1 identical over 10 bases. The CDR3 totals 14 residues. V was clipped by 5 bases and J by 4 bases; unmatched bases: 4. Germline values: CDR1 MNHEY, CDR2 SVGAGI. In nucleotides, the CDR3 is TGTGCCAGCAGTCGTGGGACAGGGGCCACTGAAGCTTTCTTT. Residues: CASSRGTGATEAFF.

The count of this clone is one. At the DNA level, this CDR3 is encoded by other sequences in the same sample as well. This chain joins TRBV29-1 and TRBJ2-7; D uncertain. This CDR3 region has 11 residues. Trimming removed 3 bases from V and 2 bases from J, with 5 bases in between. Germline values: CDR1 SQVTM, CDR2 ANQGSEA. DNA of the CDR3: TGCAGCGTTGATTCTGCCTACGAGCAGTACTTC. Translation: CSVDSAYEQYF.

The chain links TRBV2 to TRBJ2-4; 7 positions match TRBD2. CDR1 and CDR2 (germline): SNHLY, FYNNEI. The length of the CDR3 is 13 residues. J was trimmed by 9 bases and V by 6 bases; bases with no gene match: 8. CDR3 amino acids: CASRVSGDAIQYF. The DNA for the CDR3 is TGTGCCAGCAGGGTCAGCGGGGACGCCATTCAGTACTTC.

The V and J genes are TRBV5-4 and TRBJ2-7; D is possibly TRBD2 (6 bases). CDR1 SGHNT and CDR2 YYREEE come from the germline V gene (reference sequence). Between the trimmed V and J ends, which lost 0 bases and 2 bases, there was a span of 12 bases. The CDR3 sequence is 15 residues long. CDR3 coding DNA: TGTGCCAGCAGCTTGGATGGCGGGGCTACCTACGAGCAGTACTTC. Protein: CASSLDGGATYEQYF. The variable domain in full, with the rest retrieved from reference TRBV5-4 and TRBJ2-7, is ETGVTQSPTHLIKTRGQQVTLRCSSQSGHNTVSWYQQALGQGPQFIFQYYREEENGRGNFPPRFSGLQFPNYSSELNVNALELDDSALYLCASSLDGGATYEQYFGPGTRLTVT.

In its sample, this clone was seen a few times. V usage is TRBV4-1 and J usage is TRBJ2-3; 9 positions match TRBD1. The length of the CDR3 is 16 residues. J gave up 7 bases and V 2 bases, and 10 bases lay outside the gene matches. The germline V gene has CDR1 MGHRA and CDR2 YSYEKL. The CDR3 DNA reads TGCGCCAGCAGCCAATTAGGGACAGGGCATGGGAATACGCAGTATTTT. It codes for CASSQLGTGHGNTQYF.

The chain links TRBV28 to TRBJ2-5; D is possibly TRBD2 (5 bases). The J call is in doubt because the DNA end fits TRBJ2-7 better. CDR1 MDHEN and CDR2 SYDVKM come from the germline V gene. The CDR3 is 13 residues long. The chain's CDR3 is CASRFGVPYEQYF. Written as DNA, the CDR3 is TGTGCCAGCAGGTTCGGGGTTCCCTACGAGCAGTACTTC.

V gene TRBV7-3 combines with J gene TRBJ2-1, with D uncertain. V lost 6 bases and J 4 bases, leaving 16 bases between the germline ends. The germline CDR1 and CDR2 sequences are SGHTA and FQGTGA. CDR3 length: 15 amino acids. CDR3 sequence (DNA): TGTGCCAGCAGACCTGACATTGGCCCATACAATGAGCAGTTCTTC. Translation gives CASRPDIGPYNEQFF.

The rearrangement links TRBV18 to TRBJ1-4; 9 positions agree with TRBD1. The germline CDR1 and CDR2 sequences are KGHSH and LQKENI. The V segment lost 3 bases and the J segment 4 bases; nucleotides outside the gene matches: 6. The length of the CDR3 is 16 residues. This CDR3 is CASSPTTGGINEKLFF. As DNA, the CDR3 is TGTGCCAGCTCACCTACGACAGGGGGGATTAATGAAAAACTGTTTTTT. Based on the CDR3 plus reference TRBV18 and TRBJ1-4, the full variable domain is NAGVMQNPRHLVRRRGQEARLRCSPMKGHSHVYWYRQLPEEGLKFMVYLQKENIIDESGMPKERFSAEFPKEGPSILRIQQVVRGDSAAYFCASSPTTGGINEKLFFGSGTQLSVL.

CDR3 protein: CASRKGTEAFF. CDR3 DNA: TGTGCCAGTCGTAAGGGGACTGAAGCTTTCTTT. This rearrangement joins TRBV6-1 to TRBJ1-1, with D perhaps matching TRBD1 (5 bases). This CDR3 is 11 amino acids long. Germline-derived CDR1 and CDR2 are MNHNS and SASEGT. The V end lost 9 bases, the J end lost 5 bases, and 10 bases lay between the germline ends.

V usage is TRBV7-9 and J usage is TRBJ2-2; a weak D match, TRBD1 (6 bases). The CDR3 is made up of 15 amino acids. With 3 bases removed from V and 1 base from J, the gap between germline ends came to 9 bases. CDR1 and CDR2 from the germline V gene are SEHNR and FQNEAQ (reference sequence). The CDR3 nucleotides read TGTGCCAGCAGCTTCCAGGGGATGAACACCGGGGAGCTGTTTTTT. Translating gives CASSFQGMNTGELFF.

This clone occurred once. The rearrangement joins TRBV27 to TRBJ2-1, with TRBD2 matching 11 bases. Germline V gene data show CDR1 as MNHEY and CDR2 as SMNVEV (reference sequence). The CDR3 length is 15 residues. With V trimmed by 5 bases and J by 10 bases, 10 bases remained unmatched. The CDR3 loop is CASSGLAGAQKEQFF. The CDR3, as DNA: TGTGCCAGCAGTGGACTAGCGGGTGCCCAAAAGGAGCAGTTCTTC.